Below, 20 T cell receptor beta chains from the same sample are listed, as sequenced in a study of regulatory T cells in long-lasting Graves disease. With iRepertoire HTBI primers and Arm-PCR of CDR3 regions, TCR beta libraries were built. TCRdb ran MiXCR on the multiplex PCR reads and lists one entry per CDR3 protein. Found here are about 300,000 distinct CDR3 sequences, under 25% of them singletons; the top ten hold approximately 53%. Indicated time point: persistent/refractory GD, antithyroid drugs over 5 years with positive TRAb. PBMC RNA was the source of the TCR library. Sequencing used peripheral blood mononuclear cells (PBMCs), obtained when the disease was refractory, from a patient treated with antithyroid drugs. All receptors derive from a female donor with Graves disease.

J is TRBJ2-1 and V is TRBV10-2, with 11 bases aligning to TRBD2. Germline V lookup: CDR1 WSHSY, CDR2 SAAADI. The CDR3 spans 14 residues. The junction had 7 bases not matched to a gene; V was cut back by 9 bases and J by 6 bases. The CDR3 bases are TGCGCCAGTATGATAGGGACTAGCGGCAATGAGCAGTTCTTC. Translated: CASMIGTSGNEQFF.

The V gene is TRBV19, the J gene TRBJ1-5, with D perhaps matching TRBD1 (5 bases). Deletions cut 2 bases from V and 0 bases from J, with 20 bases between. The CDR3 has 19 residues. Per the germline V gene, CDR1 is LNHDA and CDR2 is SQIVND (reference sequence). The CDR3 sequence is CASSIWDSSVLTSNQPQHF. Written as DNA, the CDR3 is TGTGCCAGTAGTATATGGGACTCGTCTGTCTTAACTAGCAATCAGCCCCAGCATTTT.

This clonotype was counted between two and nine times. This chain links TRBV5-4 with TRBJ1-1; TRBD1 agrees at 7 bases. Germline-derived CDR1 and CDR2 are SGHNT and YYREEE (reference sequence). This CDR3 spans 16 amino acids. Losses at the gene ends were 4 bases for V and 0 bases for J; bases not matched to a gene: 9. The CDR3 region is CASSRGDSAMNTEAFF. The DNA of the CDR3 is TGTGCCAGCAGCAGAGGGGACAGCGCCATGAACACTGAAGCTTTCTTT.

On this clonotype itself: This may stem from a read error, because a much larger clone lies one nucleotide away. The CDR3 region is CAWSVQHDRRHF. CDR3 coding DNA: TGTGCCTGGAGTGTACAGCATGACAGGCGGCATTTT. The chain joins TRBV30 to TRBJ1-5; weak D call: TRBD1 (6 bases). CDR1 and CDR2 (germline): GTSNPN, SVGIG (reference sequence). V lost 0 bases, J lost 15 bases, and 15 bases lay in between. CDR3 size: 12 residues.

This clonotype was detected a few times. This chain connects TRBV6-1 to TRBJ1-2; TRBD1 is a possible D gene (6 bases). V was clipped by 6 bases and J by 6 bases, with 14 bases between them. The germline gives CDR1 MNHNS, CDR2 SASEGT. The CDR3 totals 13 residues. The CDR3 nucleotides are TGTGCCAGCAGGCCTTCAGGGGAGGATGGCTACACCTTC. As protein: CASRPSGEDGYTF.

The V gene is TRBV12-3 or TRBV12-4, the J gene TRBJ2-3; D gene unclear. The germline V and J ends were trimmed by 10 bases and 6 bases, with 23 bases remaining between them. The CDR3 sequence is 15 residues long. CDR3 in DNA: TGTGCCACCAGCTCTGACGAAAGGGTAGGGGATACGCAGTATTTT. It encodes CATSSDERVGDTQYF.

This clonotype has more than one count but fewer than ten. The J gene is TRBJ2-7, the V gene TRBV27; 8 bases are shared with TRBD1. V shed 0 bases, J shed 3 bases, and the junction held 16 bases outside the gene matches. The CDR3 covers 19 residues. CDR1 and CDR2 from the germline V gene are MNHEY and SMNVEV (reference sequence). This chain's CDR3 is CASSLSAGTGDLSYYEQYF. Here the CDR3 DNA reads TGTGCCAGCAGTTTATCCGCCGGGACAGGCGACTTAAGTTACTACGAGCAGTACTTC.

This clonotype was seen ten or more times. The chain is built from TRBV7-2 and TRBJ2-2; D is undetermined. The CDR3 extends over 15 amino acids. Germline CDR1 SGHTA, CDR2 FQGNSA. Trimming removed 3 bases at V and 7 bases at J, with 15 bases between. The CDR3 DNA is TGTGCCAGCAGCTTGAGGCCTAACGGGTACGGGGAGCTGTTTTTT. It specifies CASSLRPNGYGELFF.

Turning to this clonotype: Relative to the germline gene, one junction end is altered; a read error may explain this. The genes are TRBV18 and TRBJ1-1; 9 bases map to TRBD1. The CDR3 consists of 16 residues. Germline loops: CDR1 KGHSH, CDR2 LQKENI. The CDR3 loop reads CVSSRGTGIINTEAFF. In nucleotides, the CDR3 is TGTGTCAGCTCACGAGGGACAGGGATTATTAACACTGAAGCTTTCTTT.

This clonotype was seen only a few times. The chain joins TRBV20-1 to TRBJ1-1; D uncertain. The CDR3 covers 15 residues. V lost 2 bases, J lost 0 bases, and 13 bases lay in between. From germline, CDR1 is DFQATT and CDR2 SNEGSKA (reference sequence). CDR3 sequence reads: CSARWTERMNTEAFF. The CDR3 nucleotides are TGCAGTGCTAGATGGACCGAAAGGATGAACACTGAAGCTTTCTTT.

This clonotype was observed many times. This chain links TRBV6-1 with TRBJ1-6; 7 nucleotides align to TRBD1. The V gene end was trimmed by 7 bases and the J gene end by 8 bases; junction bases not matched to a gene: 5. CDR3 length: 13 amino acids. The germline CDR1 and CDR2 sequences are MNHNS and SASEGT. CDR3 loop: CASTVDRDSPLHF. The CDR3, as DNA: TGTGCCAGCACTGTCGACAGGGATTCACCCCTCCACTTT.

The chain joins TRBV20-1 to TRBJ2-3; D might be TRBD1 (5 bases). Trimming stripped 6 bases from V and 0 bases from J, with 16 bases between. Germline CDR1 DFQATT, CDR2 SNEGSKA (reference sequence). The CDR3 runs to 15 residues. The CDR3 nucleotides are TGCAGTGCCATAGTATCCGACAGTAGCACAGATACGCAGTATTTT. It is translated as CSAIVSDSSTDTQYF.

This clonotype was seen at least ten times. The gene calls are TRBV6-1 and TRBJ2-1; 11 bases fit TRBD2. CDR1 and CDR2 (germline): MNHNS, SASEGT. The CDR3 contains 16 residues. V lost 2 bases to trimming and J lost 6 bases; unmatched junction nucleotides: 6. DNA of the CDR3: TGTGCCAGCAGTGAATGGGGGACTAGCGGTCTCAATGAGCAGTTCTTC. Protein: CASSEWGTSGLNEQFF.

The V and J genes are TRBV29-1 and TRBJ2-5, with D perhaps TRBD2 (6 bases). Germline V gives CDR1 SQVTM, CDR2 ANQGSEA. Trimming cost V 1 base and J 5 bases, with 11 bases left between them. CDR3 length equals 13 residues. The DNA for the CDR3 is TGCAGCGTTGAAGGTCCCGGGAGCGAGACCCAGTACTTC. Residues: CSVEGPGSETQYF.

About this clonotype itself: A single base separates this from a much larger clone, so it may be a read error. The V gene is TRBV7-2, the J gene TRBJ2-5; TRBD1 matches 10 bases. This CDR3 contains 15 residues. With V trimmed by 8 bases and J by 2 bases, 8 bases remained unmatched. Per the germline V gene, CDR1 is SGHTA and CDR2 is FQGNSA. CDR3 residues: CASGIPDRGQETQYF. CDR3 coding DNA: TGTGCCAGCGGGATTCCGGACAGGGGGCAAGAGACCCAGTACTTC. The entire variable domain, with the rest obtained from reference TRBV7-2 and TRBJ2-5, is as follows: GAGVSQSPSNKVTEKGKDVELRCDPISGHTALYWYRQSLGQGLEFLIYFQGNSAPDKSGLPSDRFSAERTGGSVSTLTIQRTQQEDSAVYLCASGIPDRGQETQYFGPGTRLLVL.

The V gene is TRBV29-1, the J gene TRBJ2-7, with TRBD1 as a possible D gene (5 bases). V was pared by 5 bases and J by 8 bases, with 22 bases between. Germline CDR1 reads SQVTM; CDR2 reads ANQGSEA. The CDR3 runs to 14 residues. The CDR3 spells CSVRSTGTLGKQYF. The CDR3 nucleotides are TGCAGCGTTAGGAGCACAGGTACCTTGGGCAAGCAGTACTTC.

As to this clonotype: An end of the junction does not agree with germline; a read error may underlie this. This rearrangement joins TRBV9 to TRBJ2-5; D uncertain. The CDR3 totals 11 residues. CDR1 and CDR2 from the germline V gene are SGDLS and YYNGEE. The CDR3 DNA sequence: TGTGCCAGCAGCTATCAAGAGGCCCAGTACTTC. Amino acid sequence: CASSYQEAQYF.

This clonotype came up a few times. The V and J genes are TRBV6-6 and TRBJ2-5; D gene ambiguous. Trimming removed 0 bases at V and 1 base at J, with 12 bases between. The CDR3 contains 16 residues. CDR1 and CDR2 (germline): MNHNY, SVGAGI (reference sequence). The CDR3 coding sequence is TGTGCCAGCAGTTACTCGGAGAGAGGACCCCAAGAGACCCAGTACTTC. Translating it yields CASSYSERGPQETQYF.

This clonotype showed up just once. This chain joins TRBV6-2 or TRBV6-3 and TRBJ2-1, with D perhaps matching TRBD2 (6 bases). The CDR3 is 15 residues long. Germline V gene data show CDR1 as MNHEY and CDR2 as SVGEGT. V lost 2 bases to trimming and J lost 7 bases, with 15 bases between them. The CDR3 bases are TGTGCCAGCAGTTACGAGACTAGGGGTGGTAATGAGCAGTTCTTC. This sequence encodes CASSYETRGGNEQFF.

The chain has TRBV9 and TRBJ1-1; 7 bases are a match to TRBD1. The CDR3 length is 14 residues. J gave up 9 bases and V 0 bases, and 8 bases lay outside the gene matches. Germline V gene lookup returns CDR1 SGDLS and CDR2 YYNGEE. The CDR3 nucleotides read TGTGCCAGCAGCGTAGGACAGGGAGGTTCCCAAGCTTTCTTT. Protein: CASSVGQGGSQAFF.